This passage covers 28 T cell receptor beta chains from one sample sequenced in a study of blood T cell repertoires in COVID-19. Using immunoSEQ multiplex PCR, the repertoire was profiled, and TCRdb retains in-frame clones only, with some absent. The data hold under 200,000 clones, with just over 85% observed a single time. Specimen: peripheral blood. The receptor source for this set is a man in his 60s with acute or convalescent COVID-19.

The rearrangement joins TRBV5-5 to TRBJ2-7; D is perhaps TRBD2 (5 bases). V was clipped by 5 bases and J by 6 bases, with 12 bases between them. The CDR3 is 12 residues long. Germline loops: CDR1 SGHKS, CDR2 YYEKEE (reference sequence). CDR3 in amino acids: CASRSDGLEQYF. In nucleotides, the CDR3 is TGTGCCAGCAGGTCCGATGGACTCGAGCAGTACTTC. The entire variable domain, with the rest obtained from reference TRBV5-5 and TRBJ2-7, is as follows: DAGVTQSPTHLIKTRGQQVTLRCSPISGHKSVSWYQQVLGQGPQFIFQYYEKEERGRGNFPDRFSARQFPNYSSELNVNALLLGDSALYLCASRSDGLEQYFGPGTRLTVT.

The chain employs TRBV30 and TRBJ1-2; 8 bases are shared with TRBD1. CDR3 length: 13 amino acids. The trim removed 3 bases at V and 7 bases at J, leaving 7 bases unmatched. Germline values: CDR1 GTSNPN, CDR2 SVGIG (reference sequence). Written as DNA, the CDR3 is TGTGCCTGGAGCGCAGGGGGCGCGGGTGGCTACACCTTC. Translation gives CAWSAGGAGGYTF.

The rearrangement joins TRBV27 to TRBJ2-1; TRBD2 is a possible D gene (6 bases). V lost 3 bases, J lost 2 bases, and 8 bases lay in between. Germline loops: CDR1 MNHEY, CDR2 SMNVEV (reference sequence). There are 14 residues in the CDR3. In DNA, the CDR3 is TGTGCCAGCAGTTTTACGGGAGCCTACAATGAGCAGTTCTTC. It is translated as CASSFTGAYNEQFF.

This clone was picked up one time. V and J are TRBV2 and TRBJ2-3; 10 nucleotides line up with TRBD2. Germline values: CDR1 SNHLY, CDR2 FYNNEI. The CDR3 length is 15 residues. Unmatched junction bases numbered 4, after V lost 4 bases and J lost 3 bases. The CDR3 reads CASSVLAGVTDTQYF. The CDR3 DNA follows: TGTGCCAGCAGTGTCCTAGCGGGAGTGACAGATACGCAGTATTTT.

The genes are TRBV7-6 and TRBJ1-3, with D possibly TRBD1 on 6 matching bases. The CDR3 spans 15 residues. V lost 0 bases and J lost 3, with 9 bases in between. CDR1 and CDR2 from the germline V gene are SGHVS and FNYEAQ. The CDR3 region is CASSLAVGGGNTIYF. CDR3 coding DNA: TGTGCCAGCAGCTTAGCAGTAGGGGGTGGAAACACCATATATTTT.

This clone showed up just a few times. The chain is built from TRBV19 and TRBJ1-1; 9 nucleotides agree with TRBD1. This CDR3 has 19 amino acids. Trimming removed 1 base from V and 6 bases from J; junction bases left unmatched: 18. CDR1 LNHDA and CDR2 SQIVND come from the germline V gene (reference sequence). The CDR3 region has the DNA TGTGCCAGTAGTATAGGGGTCCGGGACAGGGATTTCGGATCGGCTGAAGCTTTCTTT. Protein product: CASSIGVRDRDFGSAEAFF. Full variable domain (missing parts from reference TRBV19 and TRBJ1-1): DGGITQSPKYLFRKEGQNVTLSCEQNLNHDAMYWYRQDPGQGLRLIYYSQIVNDFQKGDIAEGYSVSREKKESFPLTVTSAQKNPTAFYLCASSIGVRDRDFGSAEAFFGQGTRLTVV.

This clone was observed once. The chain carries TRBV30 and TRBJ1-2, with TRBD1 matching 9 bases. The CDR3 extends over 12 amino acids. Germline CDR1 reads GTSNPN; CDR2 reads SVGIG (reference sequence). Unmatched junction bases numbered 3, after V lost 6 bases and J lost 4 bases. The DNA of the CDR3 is TGTGCCTGTAGACAGGGGGTCTATGGCTACACCTTC. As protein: CACRQGVYGYTF.

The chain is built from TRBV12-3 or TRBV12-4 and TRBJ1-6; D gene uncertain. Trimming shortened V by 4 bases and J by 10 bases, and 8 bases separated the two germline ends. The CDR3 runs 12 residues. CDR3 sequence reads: CASSYEGSPLHF. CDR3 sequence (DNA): TGTGCCAGCAGTTATGAGGGCTCACCCCTCCACTTT.

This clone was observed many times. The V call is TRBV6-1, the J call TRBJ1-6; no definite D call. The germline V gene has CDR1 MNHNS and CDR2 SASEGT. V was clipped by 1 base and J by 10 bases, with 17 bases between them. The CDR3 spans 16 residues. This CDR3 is CASSEGPGKLWSPLHF. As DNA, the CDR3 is TGTGCCAGCAGTGAAGGGCCTGGCAAGTTGTGGTCACCCCTCCACTTT.

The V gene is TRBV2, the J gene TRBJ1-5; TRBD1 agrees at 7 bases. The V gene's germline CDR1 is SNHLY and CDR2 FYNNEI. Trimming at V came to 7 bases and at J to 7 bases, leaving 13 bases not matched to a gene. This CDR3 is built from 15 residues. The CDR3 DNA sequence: TGTGCCAGCAACAGTCAGAGACAGGGAGACCAGCCCCAGCATTTT. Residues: CASNSQRQGDQPQHF. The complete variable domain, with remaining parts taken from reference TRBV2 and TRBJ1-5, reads EPEVTQTPSHQVTQMGQEVILRCVPISNHLYFYWYRQILGQKVEFLVSFYNNEISEKSEIFDDQFSVERPDGSNFTLKIRSTKLEDSAMYFCASNSQRQGDQPQHFGDGTRLSIL.

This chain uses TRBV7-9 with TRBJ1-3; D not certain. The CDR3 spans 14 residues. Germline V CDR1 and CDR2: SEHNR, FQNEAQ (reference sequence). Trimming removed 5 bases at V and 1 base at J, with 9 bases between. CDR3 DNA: TGTGCCAGCAGCCCGGGGTTTTCTGGAAACACCATATATTTT. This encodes CASSPGFSGNTIYF.

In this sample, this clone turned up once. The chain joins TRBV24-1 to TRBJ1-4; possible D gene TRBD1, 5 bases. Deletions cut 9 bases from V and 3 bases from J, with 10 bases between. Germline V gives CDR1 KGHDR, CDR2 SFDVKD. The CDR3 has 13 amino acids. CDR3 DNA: TGTGCCACCGTGGGGCAGGCTAATGAAAAACTGTTTTTT. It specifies CATVGQANEKLFF.

The CDR3 region is CASSGAGRVFPAFF. DNA of the CDR3: TGTGCCAGCAGTGGGGCCGGCAGGGTCTTTCCAGCTTTCTTT. The V gene is TRBV28, the J gene TRBJ1-1; possible D gene TRBD1, 5 bases. CDR1 is MDHEN, CDR2 SYDVKM, per germline. V lost 5 bases, J lost 10 bases, and 20 bases lay in between. The CDR3 runs to 14 residues.

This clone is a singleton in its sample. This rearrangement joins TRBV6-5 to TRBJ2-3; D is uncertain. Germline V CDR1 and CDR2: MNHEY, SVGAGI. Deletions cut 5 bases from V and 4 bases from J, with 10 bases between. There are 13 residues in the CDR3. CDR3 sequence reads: CASSRSLADTQYF. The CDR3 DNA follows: TGTGCCAGCAGTCGCTCACTTGCAGATACGCAGTATTTT.

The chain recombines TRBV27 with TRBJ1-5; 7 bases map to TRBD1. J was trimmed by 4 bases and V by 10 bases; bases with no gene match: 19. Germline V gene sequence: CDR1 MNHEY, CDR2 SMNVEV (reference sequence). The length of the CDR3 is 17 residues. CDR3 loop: CATALDRLSIGNQPQHF. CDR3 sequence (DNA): TGTGCCACGGCCCTGGACAGGTTGTCTATCGGTAATCAGCCCCAGCATTTT.

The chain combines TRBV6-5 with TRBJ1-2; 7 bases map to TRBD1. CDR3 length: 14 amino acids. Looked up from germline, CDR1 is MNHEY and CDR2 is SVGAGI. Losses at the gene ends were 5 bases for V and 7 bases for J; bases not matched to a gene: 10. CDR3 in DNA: TGTGCCAGCAGTCCGGGACAGCCTGGAAGTGGCTACACCTTC. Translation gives CASSPGQPGSGYTF.

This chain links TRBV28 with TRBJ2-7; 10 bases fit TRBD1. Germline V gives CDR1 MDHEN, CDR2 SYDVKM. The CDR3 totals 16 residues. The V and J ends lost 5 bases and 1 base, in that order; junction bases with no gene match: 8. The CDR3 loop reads CASSIRQGAGSYEQYF. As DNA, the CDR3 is TGTGCCAGCAGTATTCGACAGGGGGCAGGTTCCTACGAGCAGTACTTC.

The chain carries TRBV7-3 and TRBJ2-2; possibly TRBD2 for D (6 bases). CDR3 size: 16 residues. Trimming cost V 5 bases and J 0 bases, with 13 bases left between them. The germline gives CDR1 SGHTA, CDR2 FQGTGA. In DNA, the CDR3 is TGTGCCAGCAGCCGATTGGGGGGATCGAACACCGGGGAGCTGTTTTTT. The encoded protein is CASSRLGGSNTGELFF.

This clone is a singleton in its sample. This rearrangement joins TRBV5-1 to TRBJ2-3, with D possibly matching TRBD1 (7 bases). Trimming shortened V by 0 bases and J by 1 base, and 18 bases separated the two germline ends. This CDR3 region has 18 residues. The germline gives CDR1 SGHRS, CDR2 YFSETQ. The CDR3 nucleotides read TGCGCCAGCAGCTTGGCTGGGGTGGTCAGGGGGGGCACAGATACGCAGTATTTT. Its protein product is CASSLAGVVRGGTDTQYF.

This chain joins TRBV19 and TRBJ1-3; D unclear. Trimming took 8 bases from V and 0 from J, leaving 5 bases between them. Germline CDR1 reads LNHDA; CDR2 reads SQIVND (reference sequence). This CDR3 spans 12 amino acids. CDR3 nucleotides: TGTGCCAGTGGCTCCTCTGGAAACACCATATATTTT. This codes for CASGSSGNTIYF.

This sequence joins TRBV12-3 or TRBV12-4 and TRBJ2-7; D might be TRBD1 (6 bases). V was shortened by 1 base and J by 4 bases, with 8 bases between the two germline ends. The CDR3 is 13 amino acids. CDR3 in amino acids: CASSLVDRYEQYF. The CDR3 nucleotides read TGTGCCAGCAGTTTAGTTGACAGGTACGAGCAGTACTTC.

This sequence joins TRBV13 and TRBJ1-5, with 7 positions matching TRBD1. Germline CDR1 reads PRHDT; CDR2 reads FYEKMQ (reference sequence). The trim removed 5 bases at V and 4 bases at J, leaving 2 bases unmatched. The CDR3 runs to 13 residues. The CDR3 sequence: CASSRDSNQPQHF. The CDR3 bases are TGTGCCAGCAGCCGGGACAGTAATCAGCCCCAGCATTTT. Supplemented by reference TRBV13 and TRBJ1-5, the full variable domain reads AAGVIQSPRHLIKEKRETATLKCYPIPRHDTVYWYQQGPGQDPQFLISFYEKMQSDKGSIPDRFSAQQFSDYHSELNMSSLELGDSALYFCASSRDSNQPQHFGDGTRLSIL.

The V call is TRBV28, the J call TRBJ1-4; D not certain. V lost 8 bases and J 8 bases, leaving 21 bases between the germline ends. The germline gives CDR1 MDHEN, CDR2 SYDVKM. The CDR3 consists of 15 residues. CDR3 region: CASHSLIGGGEKLFF. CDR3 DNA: TGTGCCAGCCATTCCCTTATTGGTGGCGGGGAAAAACTGTTTTTT.

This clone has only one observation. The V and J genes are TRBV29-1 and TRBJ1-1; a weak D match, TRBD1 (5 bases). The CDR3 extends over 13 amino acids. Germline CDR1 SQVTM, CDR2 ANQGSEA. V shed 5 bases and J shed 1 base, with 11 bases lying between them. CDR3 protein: CSVSRDWNTEAFF. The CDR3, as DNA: TGCAGCGTTAGCAGGGACTGGAACACTGAAGCTTTCTTT.

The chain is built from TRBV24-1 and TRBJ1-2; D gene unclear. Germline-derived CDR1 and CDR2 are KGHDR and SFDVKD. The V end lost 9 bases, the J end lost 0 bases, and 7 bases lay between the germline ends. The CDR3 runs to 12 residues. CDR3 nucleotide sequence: TGTGCCACCTTGGCTTCTAACTATGGCTACACCTTC. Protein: CATLASNYGYTF.

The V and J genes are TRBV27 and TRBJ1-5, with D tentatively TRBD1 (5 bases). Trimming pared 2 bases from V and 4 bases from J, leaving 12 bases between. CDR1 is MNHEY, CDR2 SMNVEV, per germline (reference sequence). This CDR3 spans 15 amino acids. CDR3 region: CASSLGSQGNQPQHF. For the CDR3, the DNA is TGTGCCAGCAGTTTAGGATCCCAGGGAAATCAGCCCCAGCATTTT.

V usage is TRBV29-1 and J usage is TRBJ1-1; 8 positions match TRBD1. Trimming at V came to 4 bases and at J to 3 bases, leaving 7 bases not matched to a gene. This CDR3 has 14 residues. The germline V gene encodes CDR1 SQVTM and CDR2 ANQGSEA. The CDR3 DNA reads TGCAGCGTTGGGTCAGGGGGCGCGTACACTGAAGCTTTCTTT. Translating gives CSVGSGGAYTEAFF.

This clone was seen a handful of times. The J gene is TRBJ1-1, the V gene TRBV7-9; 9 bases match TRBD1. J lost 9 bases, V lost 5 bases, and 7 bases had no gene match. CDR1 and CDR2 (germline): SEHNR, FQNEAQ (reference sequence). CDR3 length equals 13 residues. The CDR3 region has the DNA TGTGCCAGCAGCCTCTGGGACAGGGCTAAAGCTTTCTTT. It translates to CASSLWDRAKAFF.